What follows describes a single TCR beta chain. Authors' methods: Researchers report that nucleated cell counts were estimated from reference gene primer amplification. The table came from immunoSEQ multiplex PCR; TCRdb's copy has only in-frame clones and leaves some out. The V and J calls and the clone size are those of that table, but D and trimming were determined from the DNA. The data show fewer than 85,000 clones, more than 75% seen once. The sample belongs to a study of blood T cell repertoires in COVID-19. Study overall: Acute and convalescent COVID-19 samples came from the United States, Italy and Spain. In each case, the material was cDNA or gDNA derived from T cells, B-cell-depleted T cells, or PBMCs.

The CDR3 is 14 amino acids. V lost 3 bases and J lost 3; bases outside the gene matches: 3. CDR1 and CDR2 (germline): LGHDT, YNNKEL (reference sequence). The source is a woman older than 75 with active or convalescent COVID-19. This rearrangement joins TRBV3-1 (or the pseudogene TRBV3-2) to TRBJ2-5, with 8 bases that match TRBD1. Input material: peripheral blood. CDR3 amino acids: CASSQTGEEETQYF. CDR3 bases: TGTGCCAGCAGCCAGACAGGGGAAGAAGAGACCCAGTACTTC.